These 9 T cell receptor beta chains were all obtained from the same sample, sequenced in a study of OX40 agonist ivuxolimab in advanced cancers. The table came from immunoSEQ multiplex PCR; TCRdb's copy has only in-frame clones and leaves some out. The sample includes approximately 90,000 clones, around nine tenths of them seen just once. This sample comprised CD4+ or CD8+ T cells sorted from blood, obtained in a trial of the OX40 agonist ivuxolimab. These receptors came from an adult with an advanced solid tumor such as melanoma, head and neck, liver or kidney cancer.

The chain joins TRBV4-2 to TRBJ2-1; TRBD1 or TRBD2 may be the D gene (5 bases each). This CDR3 comprises 13 residues. Germline assignment: CDR1 LGHNA and CDR2 YNFKEQ. V was cut by 0 bases and J by 13 bases, with 13 bases left in between. The CDR3 sequence is CASSQDFKGDQFF. In DNA, the CDR3 is TGTGCCAGCAGCCAAGATTTTAAAGGGGACCAGTTCTTC.

This chain connects TRBV5-6 to TRBJ2-3; either TRBD1 or TRBD2 may supply D (5 bases each). The germline V gene encodes CDR1 SGHDT and CDR2 YYEEEE. V was shortened by 0 bases and J by 8 bases, with 16 bases between the two germline ends. CDR3 size: 15 residues. In DNA, the CDR3 is TGTGCCAGCAGCTTGGCCGGTCCAGGGACGTTTACGCAGTATTTT. This encodes CASSLAGPGTFTQYF.

The rearrangement links TRBV19 to TRBJ2-7, with 8 bases identical to TRBD1. Losses at the gene ends were 6 bases for V and 0 bases for J; bases not matched to a gene: 7. CDR3 length equals 15 residues. Per germline, CDR1 LNHDA and CDR2 SQIVND (reference sequence). CDR3 DNA: TGTGCCAGTAGCATCGGACAGGGATACTCCTACGAGCAGTACTTC. This gives the protein CASSIGQGYSYEQYF.

This clone was found once. The rearrangement joins TRBV19 to TRBJ2-7; 7 bases line up with TRBD1. CDR3 length equals 14 residues. CDR1 and CDR2 from the germline V gene are LNHDA and SQIVND (reference sequence). J lost 5 bases, V lost 2 bases, and 6 bases had no gene match. Here the CDR3 reads CASSITGAGDEQYF. The CDR3 DNA is TGTGCCAGTAGTATAACAGGGGCGGGCGACGAGCAGTACTTC.

The V gene is TRBV30, the J gene TRBJ1-1; D gene ambiguous. V was clipped by 2 bases and J by 11 bases, with 9 bases between them. The V gene's germline CDR1 is GTSNPN and CDR2 SVGIG (reference sequence). The CDR3 is 10 residues long. In DNA form, the CDR3 reads TGTGCCTGGAGTAGGGAGACCGCTTTCTTT. It encodes CAWSRETAFF.

This sequence joins TRBV5-6 and TRBJ2-6; D gene ambiguous. The CDR3 loop spans 15 amino acids. The germline V and J ends were trimmed by 2 bases and 2 bases, with 8 bases remaining between them. Germline CDR1 is SGHDT and CDR2 is YYEEEE. The CDR3: CASSFRLTGANVLTF. In DNA form, the CDR3 reads TGTGCCAGCAGCTTTCGGCTAACTGGGGCCAACGTCCTGACTTTC.

This clone was seen a handful of times. The gene calls are TRBV5-1 and TRBJ2-7; D unclear. Germline V CDR1 and CDR2: SGHRS, YFSETQ. V lost 3 bases to trimming and J lost 2 bases, with 6 bases between them. The CDR3 is 12 residues long. CDR3 DNA: TGCGCCAGCAGCTCCGGGCCCTACGAGCAGTACTTC. Protein: CASSSGPYEQYF. Combining the CDR3 with reference TRBV5-1 and TRBJ2-7 gives the whole variable domain KAGVTQTPRYLIKTRGQQVTLSCSPISGHRSVSWYQQTPGQGLQFLFEYFSETQRNKGNFPGRFSGRQFSNSRSEMNVSTLELGDSALYLCASSSGPYEQYFGPGTRLTVT.

V is TRBV7-9 and J is TRBJ2-7, with no clear D. CDR3 size: 13 residues. V lost 5 bases, J lost 6 bases, and 14 bases lay in between. Per germline, CDR1 SEHNR and CDR2 FQNEAQ (reference sequence). In nucleotides, the CDR3 is TGTGCCAGCAGCCGAGGTCAGCCCGGCGAGCAGTACTTC. Translation: CASSRGQPGEQYF.

The chain employs TRBV29-1 and TRBJ1-1, with TRBD1 matching over 10 bases. Trimming at V came to 6 bases and at J to 7 bases, leaving 11 bases not matched to a gene. Germline-derived CDR1 and CDR2 are SQVTM and ANQGSEA. There are 14 residues in the CDR3. The CDR3 DNA sequence: TGCAGCGTCGATGGGACAGGGGCGGCGGGTGAAGCTTTCTTT. It encodes CSVDGTGAAGEAFF.